Below are 24 T cell receptor beta chains sequenced from a single sample in a study of control samples from healthy donors and cancer patients. TCRdb keeps only in-frame clones here, not all; method: immunoSEQ multiplex PCR. This sample has approximately 130,000 clones, with 80% to 90% found just once. What was sequenced was blood. These receptors originate from a man aged 55 to 69 in good health.

This chain connects TRBV12-3 or TRBV12-4 to TRBJ2-1; D tentatively reads TRBD1 or TRBD2 (5 bases each). The germline V and J ends were trimmed by 3 bases and 10 bases, with 10 bases remaining between them. The CDR3 is 12 residues long. The CDR3 DNA reads as TGTGCCAGCAGTTTCACCAGGGACGAGCAGTTCTTC. Its protein product is CASSFTRDEQFF.

This clone occurred a few times. This rearrangement joins TRBV28 to TRBJ1-5; the D is unclear. Trimming pared 5 bases from V and 11 bases from J, leaving 13 bases between. Germline values: CDR1 MDHEN, CDR2 SYDVKM. This CDR3 contains 12 residues. The CDR3 DNA sequence: TGTGCCAGCAGTCCCGCGGTTGGGACCCAGCATTTT. Translating gives CASSPAVGTQHF.

J is TRBJ2-3 and V is TRBV7-3; TRBD1 is a possible D gene (5 bases). From germline, CDR1 is SGHTA and CDR2 FQGTGA. This CDR3 is 14 amino acids long. Trimming removed 1 base at V and 4 bases at J, with 9 bases between. CDR3 sequence: CASSLSRAADTQYF. CDR3 coding DNA: TGTGCCAGCAGCTTAAGCAGGGCGGCAGATACGCAGTATTTT.

This rearrangement joins TRBV30 to TRBJ1-2, with 7 bases matching TRBD1. V shed 2 bases and J 8 bases; nucleotides not matched to a gene: 11. Germline CDR1 reads GTSNPN; CDR2 reads SVGIG (reference sequence). The CDR3 has 14 amino acids. The CDR3 region has the DNA TGTGCCTGGAGTCAACAGGGGTTGGAGCGCGGCTACACCTTC. Translation: CAWSQQGLERGYTF.

This rearrangement joins TRBV24-1 to TRBJ2-3, with TRBD1 matching over 9 bases. CDR1 is KGHDR and CDR2 is SFDVKD in the germline V gene. The CDR3 has 16 residues. Unmatched junction bases numbered 5, after V lost 3 bases and J lost 2 bases. This CDR3 is CATSDPGTGLTDTQYF. The CDR3 DNA is TGTGCCACCAGTGATCCCGGGACAGGGCTCACAGATACGCAGTATTTT.

This clone has more than one count but fewer than ten. This rearrangement joins TRBV6-5 to TRBJ2-2; D ambiguous. From germline, CDR1 is MNHEY and CDR2 SVGAGI. The V end was cut by 2 bases, the J end by 4 bases, with 11 bases between. The CDR3 consists of 15 residues. The CDR3 sequence: CASSYGSKITGELFF. The CDR3 DNA sequence: TGTGCCAGCAGTTACGGATCGAAGATCACCGGGGAGCTGTTTTTT.

The chain is built from TRBV4-2 and TRBJ1-1; 9 bases align to TRBD1. Germline V gene data show CDR1 as LGHNA and CDR2 as YNFKEQ. The CDR3 spans 12 residues. The ends lost 8 bases at V and 14 bases at J; junction bases unmatched: 12. The CDR3 sequence is CASGGTGSLAFF. In DNA form, the CDR3 reads TGTGCCAGCGGGGGGACAGGGAGCTTGGCCTTCTTT.

This chain connects TRBV14 to TRBJ1-1; D ambiguous. The CDR3 spans 16 residues. CDR1 SGHDN and CDR2 FVKESK come from the germline V gene. Trimming took off 4 bases at V and 1 base at J, with 16 bases between the two ends. The CDR3 reads CASSPGIQNSNTEAFF. DNA for the CDR3: TGTGCCAGCAGCCCCGGAATCCAGAACTCGAACACTGAAGCTTTCTTT.

The chain combines TRBV9 with TRBJ1-1; D uncertain. Germline assignment: CDR1 SGDLS and CDR2 YYNGEE. The V gene lost 1 base and the J gene lost 1 base, with 5 bases spanning the gap. The CDR3 loop spans 13 amino acids. The CDR3 bases are TGTGCCAGCAGCGTATCTGGGAACACTGAAGCTTTCTTT. It translates to CASSVSGNTEAFF.

The V call is TRBV4-1, the J call TRBJ2-7, with D maybe TRBD1 (6 bases). The CDR3 runs to 15 residues. Trimming left V 5 bases short and J 1 base short, with 15 bases between. Per germline, CDR1 MGHRA and CDR2 YSYEKL. The CDR3 DNA reads TGCGCCAGCAGCTACGACGCCCAGGGGTCCTACGAGCAGTACTTC. This codes for CASSYDAQGSYEQYF.

V usage is TRBV6-5 and J usage is TRBJ2-7; 7 bases align to TRBD1. From germline, CDR1 is MNHEY and CDR2 SVGAGI. The CDR3 consists of 13 residues. Trimming took 4 bases from V and 3 from J; bases not matched to a gene: 3. CDR3 nucleotides: TGTGCCAGCAGTTGGGACAGCCTCTACGAGCAGTACTTC. Protein: CASSWDSLYEQYF.

Here the CDR3 DNA reads TGTGCCAGCAGGCGACAGGGGGTGAACACTGAAGCTTTCTTT. Its translation: CASRRQGVNTEAFF. The chain uses TRBV6-5 and TRBJ1-1; 9 bases align to TRBD1. V lost 6 bases to trimming and J lost 0 bases; unmatched junction nucleotides: 2. This CDR3 contains 14 residues. Germline CDR1 reads MNHEY; CDR2 reads SVGAGI.

The chain links TRBV10-3 to TRBJ1-3; the D is unclear. With 11 bases removed from V and 0 bases from J, the gap between germline ends came to 14 bases. This CDR3 spans 14 amino acids. Germline V CDR1 and CDR2: ENHRY, SYGVKD. This chain's CDR3 is CAHASGGSGNTIYF. The CDR3 nucleotides read TGTGCCCATGCCTCGGGTGGCTCTGGAAACACCATATATTTT.

J is TRBJ2-2 and V is TRBV19; 11 bases match TRBD1. V shed 5 bases, J shed 4 bases, and the junction held 6 bases outside the gene matches. CDR3 length equals 16 residues. The germline CDR1 and CDR2 sequences are LNHDA and SQIVND (reference sequence). CDR3 nucleotides: TGTGCCAGTAGTCCTCGGACAGGGGGCTTCACCGGGGAGCTGTTTTTT. Protein product: CASSPRTGGFTGELFF.

The gene calls are TRBV23-1 and TRBJ2-2; D gene unclear. TRBV23-1 carries the ORF label, with uncertain function. V was cut by 2 bases and J by 6 bases, with 4 bases left in between. The CDR3 has 12 amino acids. CDR3 amino acids: CASSQAPGELFF. CDR3 coding DNA: TGCGCCAGCAGTCAAGCACCCGGGGAGCTGTTTTTT.

This clone showed up just a few times. The chain links TRBV7-8 to TRBJ1-2; no clear D. Germline-derived CDR1 and CDR2 are SGHVS and FQNEAQ. Trimming took off 1 base at V and 4 bases at J, with 7 bases between the two ends. The CDR3 contains 13 residues. This CDR3 reads CASSLELSYGYTF. In nucleotides, the CDR3 is TGTGCCAGCAGCTTAGAATTAAGCTATGGCTACACCTTC.

This chain links TRBV6-5 with TRBJ2-7, with D unresolved. The CDR3 consists of 15 residues. Looked up from germline, CDR1 is MNHEY and CDR2 is SVGAGI. V lost 7 bases and J lost 6, with 22 bases in between. CDR3 sequence (DNA): TGTGCCAGCAATGCCCAGCGCGGTCCCCCCGGCGAGCAGTACTTC. This translates into CASNAQRGPPGEQYF.

Concerning this clone itself: The sample contains more than one DNA sequence encoding this CDR3. The chain couples TRBV2 to TRBJ1-5, with D unresolved. Trimming cost V 1 base and J 1 base, with 2 bases left between them. CDR3 length: 13 residues. In germline, CDR1 is SNHLY, CDR2 FYNNEI. The CDR3 is CASSEGSNQPQHF. The CDR3 DNA sequence: TGTGCCAGCAGTGAAGGGAGCAATCAGCCCCAGCATTTT.

This rearrangement joins TRBV28 to TRBJ1-4; no clear D. Germline V gene lookup returns CDR1 MDHEN and CDR2 SYDVKM. This CDR3 spans 13 amino acids. The germline V and J ends were trimmed by 1 base and 8 bases, with 8 bases remaining between them. CDR3 sequence: CASSLFSREKLFF. CDR3 in DNA: TGTGCCAGCAGTTTATTTAGTAGGGAAAAACTGTTTTTT.

The chain has TRBV28 and TRBJ2-7; 9 bases agree with TRBD2. The CDR3 totals 16 residues. Trimming took 3 bases from V and 7 from J; bases not matched to a gene: 13. The V gene's germline CDR1 is MDHEN and CDR2 SYDVKM. The CDR3 loop reads CASSFVTSGGSLEQYF. For the CDR3, the DNA is TGTGCCAGCAGTTTTGTGACAAGCGGGGGGTCGTTGGAGCAGTACTTC.

V gene TRBV18 combines with J gene TRBJ2-3; 11 bases align to TRBD2. The CDR3 covers 15 residues. After removal of 3 bases from V and 5 bases from J, the junction contained 4 bases not matched to a gene. Germline values: CDR1 KGHSH, CDR2 LQKENI. The CDR3 protein is CASSPGTSGQDTQYF. Here the CDR3 DNA reads TGTGCCAGCTCACCCGGGACTAGCGGACAAGATACGCAGTATTTT.

The chain uses TRBV6-6 and TRBJ1-1, with 9 bases identical to TRBD1. J lost 1 base, V lost 8 bases, and 11 bases had no gene match. The CDR3 spans 16 residues. Germline loops: CDR1 MNHNY, CDR2 SVGAGI (reference sequence). The CDR3 region is CASARRGQGGNTEAFF. DNA for the CDR3: TGTGCCAGCGCCCGAAGGGGACAGGGAGGGAACACTGAAGCTTTCTTT.

A note on this clone: A read error may account for a junction end that differs from germline. The J gene is TRBJ1-5, the V gene TRBV11-2; 8 bases map to TRBD1. The CDR3 contains 14 residues. Germline V lookup: CDR1 SGHAT, CDR2 FQNNGV. The CDR3 region is CASSFDRGKQPQHF. For the CDR3, the DNA is TGTGCCAGCAGCTTTGACAGGGGCAAACAGCCCCAGCATTTT.

In its sample, this clone was seen once. This chain joins TRBV4-1 and TRBJ2-7; D is ambiguous. This CDR3 has 13 residues. Germline CDR1 and CDR2: MGHRA and YSYEKL. With 1 base removed from V and 2 bases from J, the gap between germline ends came to 6 bases. The CDR3 region is CASSQVGAYEQYF. CDR3 DNA sequence: TGCGCCAGCAGCCAAGTTGGAGCCTACGAGCAGTACTTC.